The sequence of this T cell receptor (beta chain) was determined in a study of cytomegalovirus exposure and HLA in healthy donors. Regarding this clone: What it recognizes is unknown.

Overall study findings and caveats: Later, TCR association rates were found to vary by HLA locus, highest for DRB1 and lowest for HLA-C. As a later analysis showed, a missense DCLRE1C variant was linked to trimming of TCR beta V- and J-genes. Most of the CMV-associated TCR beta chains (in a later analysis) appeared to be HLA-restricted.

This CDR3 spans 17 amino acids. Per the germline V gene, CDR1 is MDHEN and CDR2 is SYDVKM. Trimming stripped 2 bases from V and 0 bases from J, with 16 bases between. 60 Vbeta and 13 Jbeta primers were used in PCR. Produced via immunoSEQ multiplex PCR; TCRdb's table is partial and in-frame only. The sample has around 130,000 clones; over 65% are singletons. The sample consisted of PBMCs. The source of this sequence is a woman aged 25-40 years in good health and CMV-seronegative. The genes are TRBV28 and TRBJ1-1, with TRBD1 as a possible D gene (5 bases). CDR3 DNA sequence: TGTGCCAGCAGTTTAGGCCTCCTTACAGGAATGAACACTGAAGCTTTCTTT. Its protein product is CASSLGLLTGMNTEAFF.